This is a list of T cell receptor beta chains from one sample in a study of regulatory T cells in long-lasting Graves disease. TCRdb redid the calling of the multiplex PCR reads with MiXCR, one entry per CDR3 protein. The table lists under 800,000 distinct CDR3 sequences, roughly 15% of them singletons, with roughly 18% in the top ten. The sample was also reused in another study, on T cells in Graves' hyperthyroidism and ophthalmopathy.

The sequencing here drew on peripheral blood mononuclear cells (PBMCs), taken at new diagnosis, from a patient treated with antithyroid drugs. Source of these receptors: a woman aged 25 to 39 with Graves disease. Each CDR3 is given with its conserved first and last residue. A D gene is named only where the DNA matches it firmly. Clone size, where shown, is once, few, many, or a class for clones that have expanded.

j_call,clone_size,v_call,d_call,cdr3_aa,cdr3_nt
TRBJ2-1,NA,TRBV20-1,TRBD2,CSAPEEGAGNNEQFF,TGCAGTGCCCCGGAGGAGGGAGCGGGGAATAATGAGCAGTTCTTC
TRBJ2-2,few,TRBV11-3,NA,CASSRTWGLDTGELFF,TGTGCCAGCAGCCGTACTTGGGGGCTCGACACCGGGGAGCTGTTTTTT
TRBJ2-7,few,TRBV7-8,NA,CASSLRLTLYEQYF,TGTGCCAGCAGCTTACGGCTAACTCTCTACGAGCAGTACTTC
TRBJ1-1,many,TRBV30,TRBD1,CAWEQGSREAFF,TGTGCCTGGGAACAGGGGAGTAGGGAAGCTTTCTTT
TRBJ2-7,many,TRBV11-2,NA,CASSRSDSSYEQYF,TGTGCCAGCAGCCGATCGGACAGCTCCTACGAGCAGTACTTC
TRBJ2-7,NA,TRBV18,NA,CASSPRLGGDEQYF,TGTGCCAGCTCACCACGGCTAGGAGGGGACGAGCAGTACTTC
TRBJ2-7,few,TRBV7-2,NA,CASRPASGYEQHF,TGTGCCAGCAGGCCAGCTTCCGGTTACGAGCAGCACTTC
TRBJ1-1,many,TRBV28,NA,CASRSQGEAFF,TGTGCCAGCAGAAGTCAGGGTGAAGCTTTCTTT
TRBJ2-7,NA,TRBV7-7,NA,CASSPRVGSMEQYF,TGTGCTAGCAGCCCTCGGGTTGGGAGTATGGAGCAGTACTTC
TRBJ2-7,NA,TRBV3-1,NA,CASSPHRGLGQYF,TGTGCCAGCAGCCCTCACAGGGGACTCGGGCAGTACTTC
TRBJ1-4,many,TRBV28,NA,CASSFAGREKLFF,TGTGCCAGCAGTTTCGCGGGGAGAGAAAAACTGTTTTTT
TRBJ1-1,NA,TRBV6-5,NA,CASSSTQGQGNTEAFF,TGTGCCAGCAGTTCGACCCAGGGGCAAGGGAACACTGAAGCTTTCTTT
TRBJ1-4,many,TRBV12-3/TRBV12-4,NA,CASSLVPTNEKLFF,TGTGCCAGCAGTTTAGTCCCAACTAATGAAAAACTGTTTTTT
TRBJ2-3,NA,TRBV6-2/TRBV6-3,NA,CASSGIGALTDTQYF,TGTGCCAGCAGTGGTATTGGGGCCCTCACAGATACGCAGTATTTT
TRBJ2-1,many,TRBV6-1,TRBD1,CATKTGVGYNEQFF,TGTGCCACCAAGACAGGGGTGGGGTACAATGAGCAGTTCTTC